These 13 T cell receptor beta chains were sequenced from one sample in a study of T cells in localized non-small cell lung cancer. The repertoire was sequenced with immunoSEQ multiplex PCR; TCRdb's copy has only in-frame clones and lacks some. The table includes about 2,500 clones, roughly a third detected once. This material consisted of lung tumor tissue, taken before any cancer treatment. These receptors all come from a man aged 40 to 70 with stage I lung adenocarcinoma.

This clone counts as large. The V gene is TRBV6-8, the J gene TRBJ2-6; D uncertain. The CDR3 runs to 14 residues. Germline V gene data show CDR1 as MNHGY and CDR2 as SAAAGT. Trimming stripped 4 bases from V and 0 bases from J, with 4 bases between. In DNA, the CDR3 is TGTGCCAGCAGTTGGGACTCTGGGGCCAACGTCCTGACTTTC. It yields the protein CASSWDSGANVLTF.

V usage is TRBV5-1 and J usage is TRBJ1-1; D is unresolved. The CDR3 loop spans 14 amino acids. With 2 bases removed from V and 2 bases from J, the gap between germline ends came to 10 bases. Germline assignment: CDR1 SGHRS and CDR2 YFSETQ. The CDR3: CASSFADGNTEAFF. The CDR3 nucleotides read TGCGCCAGCAGCTTCGCGGACGGCAACACTGAAGCTTTCTTT.

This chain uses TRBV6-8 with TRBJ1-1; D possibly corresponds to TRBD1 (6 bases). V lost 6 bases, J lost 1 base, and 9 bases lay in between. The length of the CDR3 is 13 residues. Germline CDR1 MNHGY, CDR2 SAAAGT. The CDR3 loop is CASRKGQNTEAFF. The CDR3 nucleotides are TGTGCCAGCAGGAAGGGACAGAACACTGAAGCTTTCTTT.

In DNA, the CDR3 is TGTGCCAGCTCAGGGACTGTACAAGAGACCCAGTACTTC. Its protein is CASSGTVQETQYF. The chain links TRBV18 to TRBJ2-5, with D perhaps TRBD2 (6 bases). Trimming stripped 5 bases from V and 2 bases from J, with 9 bases between. The CDR3 length is 13 residues. CDR1 and CDR2 (germline): KGHSH, LQKENI. The complete variable domain, with remaining parts taken from reference TRBV18 and TRBJ2-5, reads NAGVMQNPRHLVRRRGQEARLRCSPMKGHSHVYWYRQLPEEGLKFMVYLQKENIIDESGMPKERFSAEFPKEGPSILRIQQVVRGDSAAYFCASSGTVQETQYFGPGTRLLVL.

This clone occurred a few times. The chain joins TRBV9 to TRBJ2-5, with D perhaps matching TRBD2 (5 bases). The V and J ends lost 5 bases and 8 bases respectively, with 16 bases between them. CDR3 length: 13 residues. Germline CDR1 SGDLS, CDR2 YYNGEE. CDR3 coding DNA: TGTGCCAGCAGTCAAGCGGAAAGAGAAACCCAGTACTTC. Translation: CASSQAERETQYF.

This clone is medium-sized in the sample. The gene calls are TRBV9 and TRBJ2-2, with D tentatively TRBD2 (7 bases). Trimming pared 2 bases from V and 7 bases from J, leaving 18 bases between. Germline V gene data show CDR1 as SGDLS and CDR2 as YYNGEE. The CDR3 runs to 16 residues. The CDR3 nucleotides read TGTGCCAGCAGCGTCGGGCAGGGGAGGGCCAGCGGGGAGCTGTTTTTT. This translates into CASSVGQGRASGELFF.

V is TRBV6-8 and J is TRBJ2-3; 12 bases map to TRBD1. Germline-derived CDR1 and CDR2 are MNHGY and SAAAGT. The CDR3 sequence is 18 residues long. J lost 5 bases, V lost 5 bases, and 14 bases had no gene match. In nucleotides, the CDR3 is TGTGCCAGCAGTGTCAACCCACGGGGGACAGGGGGCGTAGATACGCAGTATTTT. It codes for CASSVNPRGTGGVDTQYF.

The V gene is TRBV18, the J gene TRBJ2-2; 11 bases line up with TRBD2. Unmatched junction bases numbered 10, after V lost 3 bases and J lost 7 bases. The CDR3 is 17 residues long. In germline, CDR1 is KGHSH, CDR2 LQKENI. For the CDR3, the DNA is TGTGCCAGCTCACCTCCCGCCGGGACTAGCGGCCTCGGGGAGCTGTTTTTT. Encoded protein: CASSPPAGTSGLGELFF.

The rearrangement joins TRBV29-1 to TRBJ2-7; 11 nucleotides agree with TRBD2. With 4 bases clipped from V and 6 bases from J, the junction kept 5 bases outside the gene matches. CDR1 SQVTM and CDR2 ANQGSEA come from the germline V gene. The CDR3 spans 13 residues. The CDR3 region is CSVATGTSGEQYF. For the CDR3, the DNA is TGCAGCGTTGCGACCGGGACTAGCGGCGAGCAGTACTTC.

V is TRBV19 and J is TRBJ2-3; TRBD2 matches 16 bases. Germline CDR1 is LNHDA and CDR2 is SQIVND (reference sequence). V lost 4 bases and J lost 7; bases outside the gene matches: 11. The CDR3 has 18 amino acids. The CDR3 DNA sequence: TGTGCCAGTAGTAGCCGGGGACTAGCGGGAGGGAGTATATATACGCAGTATTTT. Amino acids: CASSSRGLAGGSIYTQYF.

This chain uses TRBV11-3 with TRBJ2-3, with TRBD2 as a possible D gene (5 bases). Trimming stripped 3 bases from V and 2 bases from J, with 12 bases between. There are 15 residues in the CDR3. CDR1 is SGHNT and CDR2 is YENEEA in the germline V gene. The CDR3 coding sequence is TGTGCCAGCAGCTTTACTAGTGGCAACACAGATACGCAGTATTTT. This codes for CASSFTSGNTDTQYF.

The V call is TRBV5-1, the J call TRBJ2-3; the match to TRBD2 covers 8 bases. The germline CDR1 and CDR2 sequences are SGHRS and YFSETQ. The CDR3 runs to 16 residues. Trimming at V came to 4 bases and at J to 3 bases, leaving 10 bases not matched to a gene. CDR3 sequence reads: CASSMGLGRGTDTQYF. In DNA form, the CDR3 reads TGCGCCAGCAGCATGGGACTAGGTAGGGGAACAGATACGCAGTATTTT. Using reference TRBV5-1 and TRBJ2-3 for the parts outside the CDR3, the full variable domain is KAGVTQTPRYLIKTRGQQVTLSCSPISGHRSVSWYQQTPGQGLQFLFEYFSETQRNKGNFPGRFSGRQFSNSRSEMNVSTLELGDSALYLCASSMGLGRGTDTQYFGPGTRLTVL.

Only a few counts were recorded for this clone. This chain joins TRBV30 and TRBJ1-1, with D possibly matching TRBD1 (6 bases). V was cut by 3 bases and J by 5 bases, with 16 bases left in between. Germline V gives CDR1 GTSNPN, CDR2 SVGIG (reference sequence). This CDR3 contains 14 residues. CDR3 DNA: TGTGCCTGGAGCCCTCGGGGGCTGAGGACTGAAGCTTTCTTT. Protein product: CAWSPRGLRTEAFF.